The 20 T cell receptor beta chains below were found in one sample sequenced in a study of post-analysis software for immune sequencing data. Broader study findings: Compared with controls, patients had more of five TRBV segments, including TRBV5-6, TRBV5-1 and TRBV20-1.

These receptors have no known antigen. TCR beta cDNA libraries had unique molecular identifiers. Via MiXCR, TCRdb re-called the PCR reads, giving one row per CDR3 protein. This sample has hundreds of thousands of distinct CDR3 sequences, with roughly half found just once. Sequencing used blood. Source of these receptors: a girl aged 5 to 17 with multiple sclerosis.

The chain is built from TRBV5-5 and TRBJ1-5; 7 bases line up with TRBD1. V gave up 3 bases and J gave up 5 bases; unmatched junction bases: 8. This CDR3 contains 15 residues. Germline CDR1 is SGHKS and CDR2 is YYEKEE (reference sequence). The CDR3 region has the DNA TGTGCCAGCAGCTGGGACAGCGGGGGCTATCAGCCCCAGCATTTT. Its translation: CASSWDSGGYQPQHF.

This chain joins TRBV5-1 and TRBJ1-2; D is ambiguous. This CDR3 is built from 15 residues. The V end was cut by 6 bases, the J end by 0 bases, with 15 bases between. Germline CDR1 and CDR2: SGHRS and YFSETQ. This chain's CDR3 is CASNGDGQPNYGYTF. DNA for the CDR3: TGCGCCAGCAACGGAGACGGGCAGCCTAACTATGGCTACACCTTC. The full variable domain, completed using reference TRBV5-1 and TRBJ1-2, is KAGVTQTPRYLIKTRGQQVTLSCSPISGHRSVSWYQQTPGQGLQFLFEYFSETQRNKGNFPGRFSGRQFSNSRSEMNVSTLELGDSALYLCASNGDGQPNYGYTFGSGTRLTVV.

The CDR3 is CASSSKDSFGYTF. The DNA of the CDR3 is TGTGCCAGCAGTTCGAAGGACAGTTTTGGCTACACCTTC. This chain uses TRBV27 with TRBJ1-2; possible D gene TRBD1, 6 bases. Germline CDR1 and CDR2: MNHEY and SMNVEV (reference sequence). The V and J ends lost 4 bases and 7 bases respectively, with 13 bases between them. This CDR3 is 13 amino acids long.

This rearrangement joins TRBV6-2 or TRBV6-3 to TRBJ2-3; 8 bases are a match to TRBD2. V shed 2 bases, J shed 5 bases, and the junction held 3 bases outside the gene matches. CDR1 is MNHEY and CDR2 is SVGEGT in the germline V gene. This CDR3 has 14 amino acids. The CDR3 DNA reads as TGTGCCAGCAGTTACCGGCTAGCGGGAGATACGCAGTATTTT. Its protein product is CASSYRLAGDTQYF.

V is TRBV12-3 or TRBV12-4 and J is TRBJ1-5; D is unresolved. V dropped 8 bases and J dropped 3 bases, with 14 bases sitting between them. There are 14 residues in the CDR3. DNA for the CDR3: TGTGCCAGCTCTCGCGCCGGGGTCAATCAGCCCCAGCATTTT. It encodes CASSRAGVNQPQHF.

This clonotype was detected a few times. The genes are TRBV12-3 or TRBV12-4 and TRBJ2-1, with 13 bases lining up with TRBD2. This CDR3 is 14 amino acids long. V was clipped by 8 bases and J by 5 bases; unmatched bases: 3. The CDR3 nucleotides are TGTGCCAGCCGAGGGACTAGCGGGGACAATGAGCAGTTCTTC. Translation: CASRGTSGDNEQFF.

This sequence joins TRBV29-1 and TRBJ1-1; weak D call: TRBD1 (6 bases). The CDR3 runs to 11 residues. Germline values: CDR1 SQVTM, CDR2 ANQGSEA. The V end was cut by 7 bases, the J end by 11 bases, with 17 bases between. This CDR3 is CSARQAPGAFF. The CDR3, as DNA: TGCAGCGCCCGACAGGCCCCAGGGGCTTTCTTT.

This clonotype was counted only a few times. This chain joins TRBV5-1 and TRBJ2-3; D might be TRBD1 (6 bases). CDR1 is SGHRS and CDR2 is YFSETQ in the germline V gene. Trimming took 1 base from V and 8 from J, leaving 17 bases between them. CDR3 length equals 15 residues. CDR3 sequence: CASSLRSGASRTQYF. The CDR3 DNA reads TGCGCCAGCAGCTTGAGGTCAGGGGCAAGTCGTACGCAGTATTTT. Using reference TRBV5-1 and TRBJ2-3 for the parts outside the CDR3, the full variable domain is KAGVTQTPRYLIKTRGQQVTLSCSPISGHRSVSWYQQTPGQGLQFLFEYFSETQRNKGNFPGRFSGRQFSNSRSEMNVSTLELGDSALYLCASSLRSGASRTQYFGPGTRLTVL.

The genes are TRBV7-2 and TRBJ2-1; 8 nucleotides align to TRBD2. In germline, CDR1 is SGHTA, CDR2 FQGNSA. Trimming at V came to 5 bases and at J to 9 bases, leaving 18 bases not matched to a gene. This CDR3 is built from 17 residues. The CDR3 region has the DNA TGTGCCAGCAGCCCCCTACCCCCGGGACTAGGGTTCAGTGAGCAGTTCTTC. Protein product: CASSPLPPGLGFSEQFF.

This clonotype has just a few counts. The J gene is TRBJ2-4, the V gene TRBV7-2; D is ambiguous. Looked up from germline, CDR1 is SGHTA and CDR2 is FQGNSA. V dropped 4 bases and J dropped 13 bases, with 23 bases sitting between them. This CDR3 contains 15 residues. The DNA for the CDR3 is TGTGCCAGCAGCTCCCCGACGACACTTTACAATGAGCAGTACTTC. Residues: CASSSPTTLYNEQYF.

Of note for this clonotype: One junction end does not reproduce the germline sequence, and a read error may be involved. The genes are TRBV4-1 and TRBJ2-7; 9 nucleotides line up with TRBD1. The CDR3 has 16 residues. In germline, CDR1 is MGHRA, CDR2 YSYEKL. The CDR3 spells CAGSQDPGQGSYEQYF. The CDR3 DNA reads TGCGCCGGCAGTCAAGATCCGGGACAGGGCTCCTACGAGCAGTACTTC.

This clonotype was seen once. V is TRBV18 and J is TRBJ2-7; TRBD2 is a possible D gene (5 bases). Trimming stripped 3 bases from V and 2 bases from J, with 11 bases between. This CDR3 is built from 14 residues. Germline assignment: CDR1 KGHSH and CDR2 LQKENI. CDR3 amino acids: CASSPRTRTYEQYF. The CDR3, as DNA: TGTGCCAGCTCACCCCGAACTAGGACCTACGAGCAGTACTTC.

This clonotype occurred a few times. This sequence joins TRBV15 and TRBJ2-4; tentatively, D is TRBD2 (6 bases). Per the germline V gene, CDR1 is LNHNV and CDR2 is YYDKDF (reference sequence). Between the trimmed V and J ends, which lost 5 bases and 0 bases, there was a span of 11 bases. This CDR3 contains 15 residues. The CDR3 here is CATSETGVAKNIQYF. CDR3 DNA: TGTGCCACCAGCGAGACGGGAGTAGCCAAAAACATTCAGTACTTC.

The V call is TRBV9, the J call TRBJ1-2; D is unclear. V was clipped by 0 bases and J by 7 bases, with 19 bases between them. In germline, CDR1 is SGDLS, CDR2 YYNGEE. The CDR3 loop spans 16 amino acids. Here the CDR3 DNA reads TGTGCCAGCAGCGTAGGGGATTTAGTTTGGGCCGGTGGCTACACCTTC. Its translation is CASSVGDLVWAGGYTF.

This clonotype has just a few counts. V gene TRBV6-1 combines with J gene TRBJ2-7; 8 bases map to TRBD1. J lost 2 bases, V lost 6 bases, and 6 bases had no gene match. The CDR3 consists of 14 residues. Per the germline V gene, CDR1 is MNHNS and CDR2 is SASEGT. The CDR3 is CASRAGGLTYEQYF. CDR3 nucleotides: TGTGCCAGCAGGGCAGGGGGCCTTACCTACGAGCAGTACTTC.

This clonotype came up once. This chain joins TRBV5-1 and TRBJ2-5, with D tentatively TRBD2 (5 bases). V lost 3 bases to trimming and J lost 6 bases, with 18 bases between them. Germline assignment: CDR1 SGHRS and CDR2 YFSETQ. This CDR3 is 15 amino acids long. The CDR3: CASSWSGGEGKTQYF. CDR3 in DNA: TGCGCCAGCAGCTGGAGCGGTGGGGAAGGCAAGACCCAGTACTTC.

The V gene is TRBV20-1, the J gene TRBJ2-4; tentative D call: TRBD2 (6 bases). The end of the DNA aligns better with TRBJ2-7, so the J call may be wrong. This CDR3 has 11 amino acids. The germline gives CDR1 DFQATT, CDR2 SNEGSKA (reference sequence). DNA of the CDR3: TGCAGTGCTAGAGTGGAGGGCGAGCAGTACTTC. The encoded protein is CSARVEGEQYF.

This rearrangement joins TRBV20-1 to TRBJ2-5; 8 nucleotides align to TRBD1. The CDR3 is made up of 15 amino acids. Germline values: CDR1 DFQATT, CDR2 SNEGSKA (reference sequence). Trimming removed 5 bases from V and 5 bases from J; junction bases left unmatched: 13. CDR3 sequence (DNA): TGCAGTGCTCCCGGTTTAGAAAGGACAGGGGAGACCCAGTACTTC. Amino acid sequence: CSAPGLERTGETQYF.

The gene calls are TRBV7-8 and TRBJ2-7, with 9 bases fitting TRBD2. V gave up 0 bases and J gave up 3 bases; unmatched junction bases: 0. The CDR3 is 14 residues long. The germline gives CDR1 SGHVS, CDR2 FQNEAQ. The CDR3 bases are TGTGCCAGCAGCTTAGCGACTAGCGGCTACGAGCAGTACTTC. Translating it yields CASSLATSGYEQYF.

The chain employs TRBV9 and TRBJ1-2, with D unresolved. Germline V gives CDR1 SGDLS, CDR2 YYNGEE. This CDR3 region has 13 residues. The V end was cut by 3 bases, the J end by 2 bases, with 8 bases between. The CDR3 region has the DNA TGTGCCAGCAGCGGAGACACCAACTATGGCTACACCTTC. Translating gives CASSGDTNYGYTF.